The present TCR beta chain was sequenced within a study of blood T cell repertoires in COVID-19. Study as a whole: From the United States, Italy and Spain came samples of acute and convalescent COVID-19. Sources were T cells, B-cell-depleted T cells, or PBMCs; the material itself was cDNA or gDNA.

CDR1 and CDR2 (germline): LNHDA, SQIVND (reference sequence). The CDR3 contains 15 residues. The J segment lost 8 bases and the V segment lost 7 bases, leaving 13 bases of the junction unmatched. Sequencing used immunoSEQ multiplex PCR; TCRdb keeps in-frame clones, though not all of them. The sample shows about 81,000 clones, 70% to 90% of them seen only once. The source is a man between 65 and 85 years old with active or convalescent COVID-19. The sequencing input was peripheral blood. The chain links TRBV19 to TRBJ1-2, with TRBD1 matching 10 bases. The CDR3 protein is CASTIRIGQGDGYTF. Here the CDR3 DNA reads TGTGCCAGTACCATTCGGATCGGACAGGGGGACGGCTACACCTTC.